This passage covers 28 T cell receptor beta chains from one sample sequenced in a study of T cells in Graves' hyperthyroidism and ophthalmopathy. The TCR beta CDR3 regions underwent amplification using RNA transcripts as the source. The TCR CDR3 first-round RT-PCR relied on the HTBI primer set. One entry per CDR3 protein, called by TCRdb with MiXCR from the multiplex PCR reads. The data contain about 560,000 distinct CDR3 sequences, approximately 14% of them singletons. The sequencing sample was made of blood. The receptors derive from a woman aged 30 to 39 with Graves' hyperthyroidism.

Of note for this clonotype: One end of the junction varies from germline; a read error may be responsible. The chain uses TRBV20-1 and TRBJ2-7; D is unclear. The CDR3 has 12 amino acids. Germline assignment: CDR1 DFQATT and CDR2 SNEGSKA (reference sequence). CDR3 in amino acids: CSARGVGYVQYF. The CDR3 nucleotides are TGCAGTGCTAGAGGGGTGGGCTACGTGCAGTACTTC.

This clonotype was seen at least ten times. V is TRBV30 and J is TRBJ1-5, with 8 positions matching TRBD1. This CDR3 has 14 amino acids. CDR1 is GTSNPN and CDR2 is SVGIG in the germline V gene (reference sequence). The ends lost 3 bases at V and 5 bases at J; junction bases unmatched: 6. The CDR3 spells CAWRKTGGDQPQHF. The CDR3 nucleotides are TGTGCCTGGAGAAAAACAGGGGGAGATCAGCCCCAGCATTTT.

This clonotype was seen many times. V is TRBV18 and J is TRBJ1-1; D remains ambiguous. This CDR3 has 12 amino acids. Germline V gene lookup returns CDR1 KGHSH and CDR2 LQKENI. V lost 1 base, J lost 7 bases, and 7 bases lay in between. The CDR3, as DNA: TGTGCCAGCTCACCACAAACTGATGAAGCTTTCTTT. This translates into CASSPQTDEAFF.

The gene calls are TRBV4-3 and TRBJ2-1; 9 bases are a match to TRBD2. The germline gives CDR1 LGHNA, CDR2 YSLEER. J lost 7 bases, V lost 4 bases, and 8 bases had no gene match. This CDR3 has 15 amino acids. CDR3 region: CASSRPGSGSNEQFF. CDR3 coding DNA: TGCGCCAGCAGCCGCCCGGGTAGCGGGAGTAATGAGCAGTTCTTC.

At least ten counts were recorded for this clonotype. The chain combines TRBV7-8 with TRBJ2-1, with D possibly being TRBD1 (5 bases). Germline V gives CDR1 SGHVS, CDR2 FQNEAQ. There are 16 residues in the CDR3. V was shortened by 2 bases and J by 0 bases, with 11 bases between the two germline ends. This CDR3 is CASSLTGQFSYNEQFF. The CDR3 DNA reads TGTGCCAGCAGCTTAACCGGACAATTCTCCTACAATGAGCAGTTCTTC.

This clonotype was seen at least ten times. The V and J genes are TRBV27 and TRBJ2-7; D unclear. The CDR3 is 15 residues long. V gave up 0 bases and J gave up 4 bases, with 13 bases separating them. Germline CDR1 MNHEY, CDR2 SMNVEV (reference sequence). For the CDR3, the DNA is TGTGCCAGCAGTTTATCGCGTCTTCTAGTTTACGAGCAGTACTTC. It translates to CASSLSRLLVYEQYF.

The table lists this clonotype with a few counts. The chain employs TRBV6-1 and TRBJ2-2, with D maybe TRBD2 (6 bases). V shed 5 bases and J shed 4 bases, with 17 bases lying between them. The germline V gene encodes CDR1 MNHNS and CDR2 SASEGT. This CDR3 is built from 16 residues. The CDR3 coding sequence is TGTGCCAGCAGTTGGCGGGGACCTAAAACCACCGGGGAGCTGTTTTTT. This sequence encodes CASSWRGPKTTGELFF.

The CDR3 is CASSLGGTGVNIQYF. CDR3 in DNA: TGTGCCAGCAGCCTCGGGGGGACAGGGGTAAACATTCAGTACTTC. The chain combines TRBV6-1 with TRBJ2-4; the match to TRBD1 covers 10 bases. V shed 6 bases and J 6 bases; nucleotides not matched to a gene: 8. Germline CDR1 MNHNS, CDR2 SASEGT. The length of the CDR3 is 15 residues.

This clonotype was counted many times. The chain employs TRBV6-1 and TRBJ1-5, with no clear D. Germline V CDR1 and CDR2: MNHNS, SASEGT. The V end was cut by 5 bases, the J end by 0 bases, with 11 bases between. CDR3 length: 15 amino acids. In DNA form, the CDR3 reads TGTGCCAGCAGTCCCCGGAGCACTAGCAATCAGCCCCAGCATTTT. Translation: CASSPRSTSNQPQHF.

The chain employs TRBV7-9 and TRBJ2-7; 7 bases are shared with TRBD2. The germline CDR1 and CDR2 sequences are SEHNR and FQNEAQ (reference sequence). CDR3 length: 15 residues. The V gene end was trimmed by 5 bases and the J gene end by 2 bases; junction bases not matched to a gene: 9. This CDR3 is CASSKQRGATYEQYF. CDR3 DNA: TGTGCCAGCAGCAAACAGCGGGGCGCCACCTACGAGCAGTACTTC.

The CDR3 DNA follows: TGCAGTGCTAGAGGCGGGGCCTCTGGGGCCAACGTCCTGACTTTC. The encoded protein is CSARGGASGANVLTF. The V and J genes are TRBV20-1 and TRBJ2-6; the D gene is possibly TRBD2 (6 bases). The CDR3 extends over 15 amino acids. The germline V gene encodes CDR1 DFQATT and CDR2 SNEGSKA (reference sequence). Trimming took 1 base from V and 0 from J, leaving 7 bases between them.

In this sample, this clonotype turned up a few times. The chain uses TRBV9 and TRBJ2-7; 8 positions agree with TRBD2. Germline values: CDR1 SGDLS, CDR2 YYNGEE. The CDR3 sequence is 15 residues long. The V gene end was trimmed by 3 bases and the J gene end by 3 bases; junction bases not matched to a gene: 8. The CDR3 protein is CASSADLAGNYEQYF. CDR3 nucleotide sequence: TGTGCCAGCAGCGCGGATTTAGCGGGAAACTACGAGCAGTACTTC. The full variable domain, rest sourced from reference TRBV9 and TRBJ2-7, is DSGVTQTPKHLITATGQRVTLRCSPRSGDLSVYWYQQSLDQGLQFLIQYYNGEERAKGNILERFSAQQFPDLHSELNLSSLELGDSALYFCASSADLAGNYEQYFGPGTRLTVT.

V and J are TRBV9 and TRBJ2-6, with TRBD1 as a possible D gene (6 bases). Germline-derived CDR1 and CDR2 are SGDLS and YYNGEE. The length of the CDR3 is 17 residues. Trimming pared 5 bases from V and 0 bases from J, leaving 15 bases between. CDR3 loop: CASRLPTGPSGANVLTF. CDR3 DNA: TGTGCCAGCAGGCTCCCCACAGGGCCCTCTGGGGCCAACGTCCTGACTTTC.

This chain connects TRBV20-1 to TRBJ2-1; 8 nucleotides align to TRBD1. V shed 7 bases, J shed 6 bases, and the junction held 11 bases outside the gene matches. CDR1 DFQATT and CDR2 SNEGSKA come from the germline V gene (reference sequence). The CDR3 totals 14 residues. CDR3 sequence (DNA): TGCAGTGTCGCGGACAGGGAAGGTGGCAATGAGCAGTTCTTC. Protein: CSVADREGGNEQFF.

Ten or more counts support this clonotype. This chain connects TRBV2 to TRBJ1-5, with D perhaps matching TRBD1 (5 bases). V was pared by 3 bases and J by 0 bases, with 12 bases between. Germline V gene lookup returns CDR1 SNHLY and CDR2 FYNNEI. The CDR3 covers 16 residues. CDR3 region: CASSDGGSYSNQPQHF. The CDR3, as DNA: TGTGCCAGCAGTGACGGGGGGAGCTATAGCAATCAGCCCCAGCATTTT.

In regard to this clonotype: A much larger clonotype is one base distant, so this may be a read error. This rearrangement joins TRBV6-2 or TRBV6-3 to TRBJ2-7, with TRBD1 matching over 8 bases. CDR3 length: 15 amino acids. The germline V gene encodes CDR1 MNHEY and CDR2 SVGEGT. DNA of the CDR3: TGTGTCAGCAGTTACTCGCGGACAGGGAGCCACGAGCAGTACTTC. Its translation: CVSSYSRTGSHEQYF.

CDR3 residues: CASSFAASGENTGELFF. CDR3 nucleotide sequence: TGTGCCAGCAGCTTCGCCGCTAGCGGGGAGAACACCGGGGAGCTGTTTTTT. The chain carries TRBV7-6 and TRBJ2-2; 9 bases fit TRBD2. In germline, CDR1 is SGHVS, CDR2 FNYEAQ. This CDR3 has 17 residues. The trim removed 3 bases at V and 1 base at J, leaving 6 bases unmatched.

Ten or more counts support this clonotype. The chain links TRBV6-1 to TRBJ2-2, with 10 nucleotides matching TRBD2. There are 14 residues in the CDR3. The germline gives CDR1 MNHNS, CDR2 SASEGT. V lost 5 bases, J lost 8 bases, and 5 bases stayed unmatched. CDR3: CASSSTGLAGELFF. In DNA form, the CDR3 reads TGTGCCAGCAGTTCCACGGGACTAGCGGGGGAGCTGTTTTTT.

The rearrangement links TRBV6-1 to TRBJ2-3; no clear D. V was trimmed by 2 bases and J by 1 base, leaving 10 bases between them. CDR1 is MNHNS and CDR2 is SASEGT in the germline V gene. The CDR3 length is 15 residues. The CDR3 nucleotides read TGTGCCAGCAGTGAACAGGCGTCCCGCACAGATACGCAGTATTTT. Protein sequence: CASSEQASRTDTQYF.

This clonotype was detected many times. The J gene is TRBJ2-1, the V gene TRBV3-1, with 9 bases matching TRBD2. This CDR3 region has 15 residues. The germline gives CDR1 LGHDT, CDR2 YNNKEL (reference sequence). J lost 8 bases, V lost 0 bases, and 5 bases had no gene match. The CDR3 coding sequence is TGTGCCAGCAGCCAAGATTTAGCGGGAGATGATGAGCAGTTCTTC. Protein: CASSQDLAGDDEQFF.

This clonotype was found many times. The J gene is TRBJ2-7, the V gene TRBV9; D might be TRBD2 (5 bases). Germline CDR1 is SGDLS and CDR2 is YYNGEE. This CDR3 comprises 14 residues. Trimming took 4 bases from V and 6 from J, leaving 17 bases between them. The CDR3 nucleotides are TGTGCCAGCAGCTCCGGGCCCGACTACTCCGAGCAGTACTTC. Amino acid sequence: CASSSGPDYSEQYF.

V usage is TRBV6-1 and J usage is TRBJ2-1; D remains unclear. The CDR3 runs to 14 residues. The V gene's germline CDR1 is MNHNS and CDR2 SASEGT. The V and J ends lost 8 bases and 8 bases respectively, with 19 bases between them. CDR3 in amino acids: CASARSPDRDEQFF. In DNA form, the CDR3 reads TGTGCCAGCGCTCGGTCCCCGGATCGGGATGAGCAGTTCTTC.

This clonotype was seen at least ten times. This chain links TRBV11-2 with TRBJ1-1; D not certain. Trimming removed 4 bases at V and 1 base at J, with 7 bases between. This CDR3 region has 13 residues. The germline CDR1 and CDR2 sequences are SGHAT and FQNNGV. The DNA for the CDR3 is TGTGCCAGCAGCTCAATACCGAACACTGAAGCTTTCTTT. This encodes CASSSIPNTEAFF.

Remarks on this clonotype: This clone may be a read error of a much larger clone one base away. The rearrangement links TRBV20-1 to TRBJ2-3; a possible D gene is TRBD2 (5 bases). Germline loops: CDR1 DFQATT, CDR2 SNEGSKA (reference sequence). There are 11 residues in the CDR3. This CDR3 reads CSAQLEDTRYF. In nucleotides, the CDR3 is TGCAGTGCCCAACTGGAGGATACGCGGTATTTT.

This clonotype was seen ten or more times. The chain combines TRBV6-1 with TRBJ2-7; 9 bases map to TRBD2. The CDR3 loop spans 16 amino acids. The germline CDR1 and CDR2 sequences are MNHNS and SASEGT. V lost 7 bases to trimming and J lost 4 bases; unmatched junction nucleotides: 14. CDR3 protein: CASNPVRAAGGYEQYF. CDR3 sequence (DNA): TGTGCCAGCAATCCAGTTCGGGCAGCGGGAGGATACGAGCAGTACTTC.

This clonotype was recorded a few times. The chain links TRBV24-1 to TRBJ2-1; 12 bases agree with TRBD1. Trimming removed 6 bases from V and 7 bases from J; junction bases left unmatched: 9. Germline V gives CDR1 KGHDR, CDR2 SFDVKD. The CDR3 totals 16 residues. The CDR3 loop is CATSSGGDRGPNEQFF. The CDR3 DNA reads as TGTGCCACCAGTAGTGGGGGGGACAGGGGGCCGAATGAGCAGTTCTTC.

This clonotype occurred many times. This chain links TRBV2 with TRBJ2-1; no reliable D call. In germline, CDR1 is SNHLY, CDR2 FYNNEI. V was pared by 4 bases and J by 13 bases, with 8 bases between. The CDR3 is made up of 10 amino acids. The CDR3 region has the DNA TGTGCCAGCAGTGGGCGATTCCAGTTCTTC. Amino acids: CASSGRFQFF.

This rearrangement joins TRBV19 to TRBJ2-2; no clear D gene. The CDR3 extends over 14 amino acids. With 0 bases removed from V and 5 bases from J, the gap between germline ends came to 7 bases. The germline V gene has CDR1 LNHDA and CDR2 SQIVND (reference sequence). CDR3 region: CASSIDWGTGELFF. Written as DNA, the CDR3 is TGTGCCAGTAGTATAGATTGGGGTACCGGGGAGCTGTTTTTT.